This T cell receptor beta chain was profiled in a study of post-analysis software for immune sequencing data (dated by TCRdb to between 2014 and 2017). About the study as a whole: Disease courses on record covered relapsing-remitting, secondary progressive and progressive-relapsing multiple sclerosis, though some patients had no subtype annotation. The patient repertoires were compared against 10 to 12 previously published healthy control repertoires obtained from donors aged roughly 6 to 28 years. A subset of samples was prepared in parallel using single-end sample barcoding, then pooled and co-amplified after Illumina adapter ligation. Findings and caveats that apply to the study as a whole: The multiple sclerosis patient group was slightly younger than the control group. Normalized Chao1 diversity was significantly lower in multiple sclerosis patients than controls, suggesting substantial peripheral T-cell clonal expansion. Significantly higher frequencies in patients than in controls were found for about 5 TRBV segments, including TRBV5-6, TRBV5-1 and TRBV20-1. Direct clustering with F measure revealed strong co-clustering of samples prepared in the same batch, which led to a batch-effect correction.

From the germline V gene, CDR1 is MNHEY and CDR2 is SVGAGI. V and J are truncated by 5 bases and 9 bases respectively, leaving an intervening sequence of 11 bases. The CDR3, from cysteine to phenylalanine, totals 12 residues. Only the CDR3 region is kept as DNA, spanning 36 bases read in frame from base 1. Receptors were amplified or captured by PCR. Sequencing instrument: Illumina HiSeq 2500. To reduce PCR and sequencing biases, unique molecular identifiers were built into the TCR beta cDNA libraries. Roughly 500,000 cDNA molecules were obtained per 1 to 10 million input T cells, so each molecule approximated one T cell. The same protocol used for the earlier healthy control dataset was applied to prepare and sequence the patient libraries. Within a given batch, samples were prepared together, multiplexed and sequenced on the same HiSeq lane. Regarding the original processing steps: Raw barcoded reads were processed with MIGEC, and single-read molecular identifier groups were discarded before consensus assembly and CDR3 extraction. VDJtools was used for post-analysis of the clonotype tables, with diversity normalized by down-sampling every dataset to the smallest sample size. Repertoire overlap clustering matched CDR3 amino acid but not nucleotide sequences to correct batch-related cross-sample contamination. TCRdb took the public reads, trimmed them with fastp at Q25, ran MiXCR for clone calling and kept in-frame beta chains. Entries are consolidated by CDR3 protein sequence, retaining the most common genes and DNA. What appears here as the V and J calls and clone size reflects TCRdb's work, not the paper's. The sample records about 540,000 distinct CDR3 sequences, 34% of which are singletons. The ten largest clonotypes hold roughly 6% of the sample.

To demonstrate the VDJtools post-analysis software, the study profiled TCR beta repertoires from the peripheral blood of under 15 young patients with multiple sclerosis. The multiple sclerosis patients were children and adolescents between roughly 6 and 16 years of age. About this clonotype: Its binding antigen is unknown. Base-call qualities are not available, and no considerably larger clone is one nucleotide away.

The sequencing sample was made of blood. The TCR originated in a girl between 2 and 17 years old with multiple sclerosis. Rearrangement joined TRBV6-5 to TRBJ2-4; too little of a D gene remains to name it. The DNA sequence is given as TGTGCCAGCAGTAACGACTGGGGCATTCAGTACTTC. Translation gives CASSNDWGIQYF.